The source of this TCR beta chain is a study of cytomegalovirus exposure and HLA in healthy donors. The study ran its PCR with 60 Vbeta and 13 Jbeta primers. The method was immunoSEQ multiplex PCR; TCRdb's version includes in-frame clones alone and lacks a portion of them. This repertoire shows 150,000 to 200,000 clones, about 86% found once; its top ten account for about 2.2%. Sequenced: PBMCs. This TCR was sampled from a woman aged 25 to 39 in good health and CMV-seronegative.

The CDR3 DNA reads TGTGCCACCAGCAGAGATCCCGGGTCTAGCGGCTACGAGCAGTACTTC. Translated, it gives CATSRDPGSSGYEQYF. V usage is TRBV15 and J usage is TRBJ2-7; 7 positions agree with TRBD2. The trim removed 0 bases at V and 3 bases at J, leaving 8 bases unmatched. Germline CDR1 reads LNHNV; CDR2 reads YYDKDF (reference sequence). This CDR3 is 16 amino acids long. The whole variable domain, remainder taken from reference TRBV15 and TRBJ2-7, is DAMVIQNPRYQVTQFGKPVTLSCSQTLNHNVMYWYQQKSSQAPKLLFHYYDKDFNNEADTPDNFQSRRPNTSFCFLDIRSPGLGDTAMYLCATSRDPGSSGYEQYFGPGTRLTVT.